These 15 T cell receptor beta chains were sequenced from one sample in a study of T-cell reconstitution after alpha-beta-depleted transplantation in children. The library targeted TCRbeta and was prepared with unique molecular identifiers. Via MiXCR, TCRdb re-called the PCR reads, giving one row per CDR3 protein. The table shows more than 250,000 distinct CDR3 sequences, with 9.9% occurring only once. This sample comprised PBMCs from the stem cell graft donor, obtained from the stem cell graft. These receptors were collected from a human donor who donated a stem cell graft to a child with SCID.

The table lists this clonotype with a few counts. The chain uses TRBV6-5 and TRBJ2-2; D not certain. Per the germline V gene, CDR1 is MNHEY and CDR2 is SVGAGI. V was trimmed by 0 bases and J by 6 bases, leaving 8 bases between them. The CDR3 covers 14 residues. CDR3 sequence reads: CASSYSGNAGELFF. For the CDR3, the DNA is TGTGCCAGCAGTTACTCGGGTAACGCCGGGGAGCTGTTTTTT.

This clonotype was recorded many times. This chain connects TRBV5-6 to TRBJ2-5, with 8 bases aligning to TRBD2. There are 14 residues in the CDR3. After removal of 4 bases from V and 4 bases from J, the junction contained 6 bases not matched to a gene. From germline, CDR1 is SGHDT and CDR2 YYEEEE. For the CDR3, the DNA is TGTGCCAGCAGCCTGGCCCGGGGGGGAGAGACCCAGTACTTC. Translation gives CASSLARGGETQYF.

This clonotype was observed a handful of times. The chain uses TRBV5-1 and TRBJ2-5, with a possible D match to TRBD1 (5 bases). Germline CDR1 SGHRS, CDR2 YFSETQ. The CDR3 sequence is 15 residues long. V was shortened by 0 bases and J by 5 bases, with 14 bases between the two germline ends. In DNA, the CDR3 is TGCGCCAGCAGCTTGGCCCGACAGTCTTCGGAGACCCAGTACTTC. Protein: CASSLARQSSETQYF.

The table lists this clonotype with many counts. CDR3 loop: CASSHSGLNNEQFF. The CDR3 coding sequence is TGTGCCAGCAGCCACTCAGGGCTTAACAATGAGCAGTTCTTC. J is TRBJ2-1 and V is TRBV7-8; tentative D call: TRBD1 (5 bases). The V gene's germline CDR1 is SGHVS and CDR2 FQNEAQ. With 5 bases removed from V and 5 bases from J, the gap between germline ends came to 13 bases. The CDR3 is made up of 14 amino acids. Filled out from reference TRBV7-8 and TRBJ2-1, the complete variable domain reads GAGVSQSPRYKVAKRGQDVALRCDPISGHVSLFWYQQALGQGPEFLTYFQNEAQLDKSGLPSDRFFAERPEGSVSTLKIQRTQQEDSAVYLCASSHSGLNNEQFFGPGTRLTVL.

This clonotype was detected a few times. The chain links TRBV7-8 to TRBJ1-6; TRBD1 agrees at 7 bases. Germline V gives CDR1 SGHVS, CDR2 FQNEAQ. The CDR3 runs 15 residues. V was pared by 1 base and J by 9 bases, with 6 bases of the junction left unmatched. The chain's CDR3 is CASSLDNRGGSPLHF. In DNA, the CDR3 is TGTGCCAGCAGCTTAGATAACAGGGGTGGTTCACCCCTCCACTTT.

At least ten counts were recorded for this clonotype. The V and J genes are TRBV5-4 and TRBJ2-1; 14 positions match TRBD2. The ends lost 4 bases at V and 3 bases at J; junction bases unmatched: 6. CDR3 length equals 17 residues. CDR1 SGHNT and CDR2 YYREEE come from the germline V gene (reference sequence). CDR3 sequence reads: CASSPGTSGGNYNEQFF. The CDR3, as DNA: TGTGCCAGCAGCCCCGGGACTAGCGGGGGAAACTACAATGAGCAGTTCTTC.

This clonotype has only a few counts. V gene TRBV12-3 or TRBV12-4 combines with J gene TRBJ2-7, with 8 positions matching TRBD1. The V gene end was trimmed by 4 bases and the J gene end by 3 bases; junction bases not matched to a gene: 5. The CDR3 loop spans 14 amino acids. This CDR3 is CASSSDDRGYEQYF. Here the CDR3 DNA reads TGTGCCAGCAGTTCGGACGACAGGGGCTACGAGCAGTACTTC.

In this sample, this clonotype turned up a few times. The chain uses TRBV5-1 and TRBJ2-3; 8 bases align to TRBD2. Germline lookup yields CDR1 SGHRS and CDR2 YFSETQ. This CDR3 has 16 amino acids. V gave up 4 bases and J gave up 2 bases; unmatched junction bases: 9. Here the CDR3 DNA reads TGCGCCAGCAGCGACGGGACTAGTGGCCTCACAGATACGCAGTATTTT. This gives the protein CASSDGTSGLTDTQYF.

CDR3 in DNA: TGCGCCAGCAGCCCCCTTCCGGGACAGGGGAGAGGCAATCAGCCCCAGCATTTT. Translating gives CASSPLPGQGRGNQPQHF. V and J are TRBV5-1 and TRBJ1-5; TRBD1 matches 10 bases. V was clipped by 4 bases and J by 2 bases; unmatched bases: 12. CDR1 and CDR2 (germline): SGHRS, YFSETQ. The CDR3 totals 18 residues. The variable domain in full, with the rest retrieved from reference TRBV5-1 and TRBJ1-5, is KAGVTQTPRYLIKTRGQQVTLSCSPISGHRSVSWYQQTPGQGLQFLFEYFSETQRNKGNFPGRFSGRQFSNSRSEMNVSTLELGDSALYLCASSPLPGQGRGNQPQHFGDGTRLSIL.

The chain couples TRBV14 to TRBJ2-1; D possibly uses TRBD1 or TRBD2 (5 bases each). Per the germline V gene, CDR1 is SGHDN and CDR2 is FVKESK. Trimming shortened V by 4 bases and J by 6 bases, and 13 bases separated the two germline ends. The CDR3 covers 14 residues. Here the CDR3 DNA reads TGTGCCAGCAGCCCTTTGGGACCGCTCAATGAGCAGTTCTTC. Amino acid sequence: CASSPLGPLNEQFF.

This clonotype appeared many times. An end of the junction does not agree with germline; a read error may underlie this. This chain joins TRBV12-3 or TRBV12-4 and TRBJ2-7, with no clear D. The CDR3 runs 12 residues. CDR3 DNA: TGCGCCAGCAGCTTGTTAGGGTACGAGCAGTACTTC. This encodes CASSLLGYEQYF.

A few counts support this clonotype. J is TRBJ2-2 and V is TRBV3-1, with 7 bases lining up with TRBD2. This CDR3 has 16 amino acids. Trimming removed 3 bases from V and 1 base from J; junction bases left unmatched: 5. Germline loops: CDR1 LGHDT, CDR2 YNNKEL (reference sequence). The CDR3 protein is CASSQSERGNTGELFF. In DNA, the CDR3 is TGTGCCAGCAGCCAGAGTGAGCGGGGGAACACCGGGGAGCTGTTTTTT. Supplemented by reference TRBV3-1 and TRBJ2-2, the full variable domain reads DTAVSQTPKYLVTQMGNDKSIKCEQNLGHDTMYWYKQDSKKFLKIMFSYNNKELIINETVPNRFSPKSPDKAHLNLHINSLELGDSAVYFCASSQSERGNTGELFFGEGSRLTVL.

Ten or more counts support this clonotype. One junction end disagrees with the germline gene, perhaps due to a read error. The CDR3 is CASSQGAGGQNF. The CDR3 DNA follows: TGTGCCAGCAGCCAAGGAGCAGGTGGGCAGAACTTC. The chain has TRBV3-1 and TRBJ1-2; the D is unclear. Per the germline V gene, CDR1 is LGHDT and CDR2 is YNNKEL (reference sequence). The CDR3 contains 12 residues.

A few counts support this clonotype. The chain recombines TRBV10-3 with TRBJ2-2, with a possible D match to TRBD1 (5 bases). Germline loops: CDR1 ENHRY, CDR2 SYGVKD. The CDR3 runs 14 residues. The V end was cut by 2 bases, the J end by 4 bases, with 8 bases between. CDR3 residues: CAISELDSTGELFF. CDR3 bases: TGTGCCATCAGTGAGCTCGACAGCACCGGGGAGCTGTTTTTT.

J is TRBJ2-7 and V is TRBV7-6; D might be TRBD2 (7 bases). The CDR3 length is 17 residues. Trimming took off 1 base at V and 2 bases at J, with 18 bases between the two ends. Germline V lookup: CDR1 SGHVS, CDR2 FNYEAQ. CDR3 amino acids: CASSLGSGGIRTYEQYF. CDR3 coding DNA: TGTGCCAGCAGCTTAGGGTCGGGGGGCATACGGACCTACGAGCAGTACTTC.